Below, 21 T cell receptor beta chains from the same sample are listed, as sequenced in a study of cytomegalovirus exposure and HLA in healthy donors. Amplification used 60 Vbeta primers and 13 Jbeta primers. TCRdb's table, derived via immunoSEQ multiplex PCR, lists solely in-frame clones and lacks some. This table holds about 89,000 clones, roughly 80% found once. The sequenced sample consisted of PBMCs. The receptors were sampled from a man younger than 40 in good health and CMV-seronegative.

This clone occurred once. The rearrangement links TRBV2 to TRBJ2-2; 10 bases map to TRBD1. The CDR3 loop spans 14 amino acids. Germline lookup yields CDR1 SNHLY and CDR2 FYNNEI. The J segment lost 4 bases and the V segment lost 6 bases, leaving 2 bases of the junction unmatched. Here the CDR3 DNA reads TGTGCCAGCAGGACAGGGGGCAGCACCGGGGAGCTGTTTTTT. This codes for CASRTGGSTGELFF.

The genes are TRBV2 and TRBJ1-1; perhaps TRBD1 as D (6 bases). The germline CDR1 and CDR2 sequences are SNHLY and FYNNEI. V lost 3 bases to trimming and J lost 4 bases, with 15 bases between them. This CDR3 contains 15 residues. The CDR3 spells CASSDNQDSSTEAFF. In DNA form, the CDR3 reads TGTGCCAGCAGTGACAATCAGGACAGCAGCACTGAAGCTTTCTTT.

DNA for the CDR3: TGTGCCAGCAGTCCCCACGGACAGGGGGAGGGGAACACTGAAGCTTTCTTT. Translating it yields CASSPHGQGEGNTEAFF. The chain has TRBV27 and TRBJ1-1, with TRBD1 identical over 10 bases. This CDR3 region has 17 residues. V gave up 5 bases and J gave up 1 base; unmatched junction bases: 10. Germline loops: CDR1 MNHEY, CDR2 SMNVEV (reference sequence).

The gene calls are TRBV6-5 and TRBJ1-2, with 8 bases aligning to TRBD1. Germline V lookup: CDR1 MNHEY, CDR2 SVGAGI. CDR3 length: 14 residues. With V trimmed by 6 bases and J by 3 bases, 6 bases remained unmatched. DNA of the CDR3: TGTGCCAGCAGACGGGGGACAGGAGACTATGGCTACACCTTC. This gives the protein CASRRGTGDYGYTF.

This clone was counted a single time. DNA for the CDR3: TGTGCCAGCAGTTTCCAGGGGAAAACTTACAATGAGCAGTTCTTC. Residues: CASSFQGKTYNEQFF. V and J are TRBV27 and TRBJ2-1; TRBD1 is a possible D gene (6 bases). V was shortened by 3 bases and J by 4 bases, with 13 bases between the two germline ends. Germline V gives CDR1 MNHEY, CDR2 SMNVEV (reference sequence). The CDR3 has 15 residues.

This clone was seen more than once but under ten times. This chain's CDR3 is CASSLVWRANTDTQYF. Here the CDR3 DNA reads TGTGCCAGCAGCTTAGTTTGGCGGGCGAACACAGATACGCAGTATTTT. The chain is built from TRBV7-2 and TRBJ2-3; D perhaps matches TRBD2 (5 bases). CDR1 and CDR2 (germline): SGHTA, FQGNSA. The CDR3 loop spans 16 amino acids. The ends were cut back, 1 base at V and 2 bases at J, with 13 bases in the middle. The full variable domain, with the rest looked up from reference TRBV7-2 and TRBJ2-3, is GAGVSQSPSNKVTEKGKDVELRCDPISGHTALYWYRQSLGQGLEFLIYFQGNSAPDKSGLPSDRFSAERTGGSVSTLTIQRTQQEDSAVYLCASSLVWRANTDTQYFGPGTRLTVL.

V is TRBV29-1 and J is TRBJ1-4, with D possibly matching TRBD1 (5 bases). The V end was cut by 4 bases, the J end by 7 bases, with 10 bases between. The CDR3 consists of 12 residues. Germline V gene sequence: CDR1 SQVTM, CDR2 ANQGSEA. The CDR3: CSVAREGEKLFF. In DNA form, the CDR3 reads TGCAGCGTTGCCAGGGAGGGTGAAAAACTGTTTTTT.

This clone was seen a single time. This chain links TRBV28 with TRBJ2-7; D perhaps matches TRBD1 (6 bases). V was trimmed by 7 bases and J by 2 bases, leaving 39 bases between them. Germline CDR1 MDHEN, CDR2 SYDVKM. The CDR3 extends over 22 amino acids. CDR3 amino acids: CASTPQRGSVRVTRWGPYEQYF. The DNA for the CDR3 is TGTGCCAGCACCCCCCAACGAGGAAGCGTCAGGGTCACTCGTTGGGGGCCCTACGAGCAGTACTTC.

The CDR3 loop reads CASKGGSATYNEQFF. The CDR3 bases are TGCGCCAGCAAGGGCGGGAGTGCTACCTACAATGAGCAGTTCTTC. The chain couples TRBV5-1 to TRBJ2-1; 7 bases agree with TRBD2. Germline V CDR1 and CDR2: SGHRS, YFSETQ. J was trimmed by 2 bases and V by 6 bases; bases with no gene match: 8. The CDR3 is 15 residues long.

This clone was seen more than once but under ten times. The chain links TRBV4-3 to TRBJ2-3, with 7 bases identical to TRBD2. V lost 0 bases to trimming and J lost 0 bases; unmatched junction nucleotides: 6. Germline-derived CDR1 and CDR2 are LGHNA and YSLEER. The CDR3 is made up of 17 amino acids. The CDR3 is CASSQDRGELSTDTQYF. CDR3 coding DNA: TGCGCCAGCAGCCAAGATCGGGGGGAGCTAAGCACAGATACGCAGTATTTT.

This rearrangement joins TRBV5-5 to TRBJ2-3, with TRBD2 as a possible D gene (6 bases). This CDR3 region has 14 residues. Germline V gene lookup returns CDR1 SGHKS and CDR2 YYEKEE (reference sequence). Trimming shortened V by 4 bases and J by 5 bases, and 14 bases separated the two germline ends. CDR3 residues: CASSLTVREDTQYF. As DNA, the CDR3 is TGTGCCAGCAGCCTAACCGTGCGGGAAGATACGCAGTATTTT. Full variable domain (outside the CDR3, taken from reference TRBV5-5 and TRBJ2-3): DAGVTQSPTHLIKTRGQQVTLRCSPISGHKSVSWYQQVLGQGPQFIFQYYEKEERGRGNFPDRFSARQFPNYSSELNVNALLLGDSALYLCASSLTVREDTQYFGPGTRLTVL.

This chain links TRBV27 with TRBJ1-4, with 8 bases that match TRBD1. CDR3 length: 14 residues. Trimming at V came to 10 bases and at J to 5 bases, leaving 9 bases not matched to a gene. From germline, CDR1 is MNHEY and CDR2 SMNVEV (reference sequence). The CDR3 spells CATRRTGRNEKLFF. The DNA for the CDR3 is TGTGCCACCAGGAGGACAGGGAGGAATGAAAAACTGTTTTTT. Complete variable domain (other parts from reference TRBV27 and TRBJ1-4): EAQVTQNPRYLITVTGKKLTVTCSQNMNHEYMSWYRQDPGLGLRQIYYSMNVEVTDKGDVPEGYKVSRKEKRNFPLILESPSPNQTSLYFCATRRTGRNEKLFFGSGTQLSVL.

The chain couples TRBV27 to TRBJ1-5; no definite D call. Deletions cut 8 bases from V and 0 bases from J, with 8 bases between. Germline V gives CDR1 MNHEY, CDR2 SMNVEV (reference sequence). The CDR3 is 13 amino acids. The CDR3 loop reads CASGSPSNQPQHF. DNA of the CDR3: TGTGCCAGCGGGAGTCCTAGCAATCAGCCCCAGCATTTT.

The chain links TRBV6-1 to TRBJ2-5; D perhaps matches TRBD1 (6 bases). Trimming took 6 bases from V and 5 from J, leaving 16 bases between them. Germline CDR1 reads MNHNS; CDR2 reads SASEGT. The CDR3 is 14 residues long. DNA of the CDR3: TGTGCCAGCAGGAAAGCAGGGGTAACGGAGACCCAGTACTTC. Translated: CASRKAGVTETQYF.

The chain joins TRBV7-2 to TRBJ2-1; 10 bases align to TRBD2. This CDR3 contains 15 residues. Per germline, CDR1 SGHTA and CDR2 FQGNSA. V shed 6 bases and J 9 bases; nucleotides not matched to a gene: 11. DNA of the CDR3: TGTGCCAGCAGTGATAACCCGGGACTAGCGTCTGAGCAGTTCTTC. It encodes CASSDNPGLASEQFF.

The chain joins TRBV30 to TRBJ2-5; D possibly corresponds to TRBD2 (7 bases). Germline-derived CDR1 and CDR2 are GTSNPN and SVGIG (reference sequence). This CDR3 has 12 amino acids. V was cut by 1 base and J by 5 bases, with 8 bases left in between. The CDR3 coding sequence is TGTGCCTGGAGTGGGGGGGGCGAGACCCAGTACTTC. This codes for CAWSGGGETQYF.

The J gene is TRBJ2-3, the V gene TRBV5-8, with TRBD1 matching over 11 bases. The CDR3 length is 15 residues. Germline trimming cut 4 bases from V and 4 bases from J; bases unmatched to any gene: 5. From germline, CDR1 is SGHTS and CDR2 YDEGEE. The DNA of the CDR3 is TGTGCCAGCAGCCCCGGGACAGGGGGTGCAGATACGCAGTATTTT. This encodes CASSPGTGGADTQYF.

The chain carries TRBV27 and TRBJ2-1; tentative D call: TRBD1 (6 bases). The CDR3 is 15 amino acids. V was pared by 4 bases and J by 10 bases, with 20 bases between. Germline V lookup: CDR1 MNHEY, CDR2 SMNVEV (reference sequence). The CDR3 sequence is CASSYRTARRGEQFF. The CDR3 DNA sequence: TGTGCCAGCAGTTACCGGACAGCCCGGCGAGGGGAGCAGTTCTTC.

This clone is a singleton in its sample. This chain uses TRBV5-5 with TRBJ2-1; 7 positions match TRBD2. With V trimmed by 2 bases and J by 5 bases, 10 bases remained unmatched. The germline V gene encodes CDR1 SGHKS and CDR2 YYEKEE (reference sequence). The CDR3 covers 16 residues. In DNA form, the CDR3 reads TGTGCCAGCAGCTTCCACCGGGCGGGGGTCAACAATGAGCAGTTCTTC. It translates to CASSFHRAGVNNEQFF.

This chain uses TRBV6-1 with TRBJ2-7; 9 bases line up with TRBD2. V lost 6 bases, J lost 2 bases, and 8 bases stayed unmatched. Germline-derived CDR1 and CDR2 are MNHNS and SASEGT. The CDR3 covers 15 residues. CDR3: CASSGFGGRAYEQYF. DNA of the CDR3: TGTGCCAGCAGCGGTTTTGGCGGGAGGGCCTACGAGCAGTACTTC.

The chain employs TRBV6-5 and TRBJ1-4, with D unresolved. Germline CDR1 MNHEY, CDR2 SVGAGI. Trimming left V 5 bases short and J 8 bases short, with 15 bases between. CDR3 length: 14 amino acids. As DNA, the CDR3 is TGTGCCAGCAGTCGTTCAAGAGGTGGGGAAAAACTGTTTTTT. It codes for CASSRSRGGEKLFF.